The 15 T cell receptor beta chains below were found in one sample sequenced in a study of CD8+CD57+ T cells in acquired aplastic anemia. Genomic DNA acted as the template from which TCR beta VDJ combination and CDR3 sequence profiling were carried out. TCRdb analysed the reads with MiXCR anew, one entry per CDR3 protein. The table has 200,000 to 250,000 distinct CDR3 sequences, 34% seen once; the top ten hold 1.1%. Specimen: sorted CD4+, CD8+, or CD8+CD57+ T cells (not recorded which) from PBMCs. The receptors derive from a human donor in good health, serving as a control.

This rearrangement joins TRBV25-1 to TRBJ1-4, with no clear D. There are 12 residues in the CDR3. V was pared by 1 base and J by 6 bases, with 3 bases between. Germline assignment: CDR1 MGHDK and CDR2 SYGVNS. The CDR3 DNA is TGTGCCAGCAGTGAATTCGATGAAAAACTGTTTTTT. Encoded protein: CASSEFDEKLFF.

In its sample, this clonotype was seen a few times. The rearrangement links TRBV7-3 to TRBJ2-2, with TRBD2 as a possible D gene (5 bases). The CDR3 spans 13 residues. Trimming took 10 bases from V and 5 from J, leaving 14 bases between them. Per germline, CDR1 SGHTA and CDR2 FQGTGA. This chain's CDR3 is CATSGTGTGELFF. The DNA for the CDR3 is TGTGCCACCAGTGGTACGGGGACCGGGGAGCTGTTTTTT.

This rearrangement joins TRBV7-2 to TRBJ1-2; D unclear. From germline, CDR1 is SGHTA and CDR2 FQGNSA. Trimming shortened V by 8 bases and J by 14 bases, and 18 bases separated the two germline ends. The CDR3 contains 11 residues. The CDR3 protein is CASRRAAEVTF. DNA for the CDR3: TGTGCCAGCCGCCGAGCCGCGGAGGTTACCTTC.

This clonotype was counted at least ten times. The chain employs TRBV9 and TRBJ1-2; D is possibly TRBD1 (6 bases). Germline values: CDR1 SGDLS, CDR2 YYNGEE. This CDR3 is built from 13 residues. Trimming stripped 0 bases from V and 8 bases from J, with 11 bases between. The CDR3, as DNA: TGTGCCAGCAGCGTAGAACAGGGTACAGGCTACACCTTC. Translated: CASSVEQGTGYTF.

In its sample, this clonotype was seen many times. The chain employs TRBV20-1 and TRBJ2-5, with D unresolved. This CDR3 is built from 14 residues. V lost 2 bases and J lost 1, with 11 bases in between. CDR1 and CDR2 from the germline V gene are DFQATT and SNEGSKA (reference sequence). The CDR3 is CSARRVTGQETQYF. The DNA of the CDR3 is TGCAGTGCTAGAAGAGTAACGGGCCAAGAGACCCAGTACTTC.

Many counts were recorded for this clonotype. CDR3 protein: CASSPTGNYGYTF. Written as DNA, the CDR3 is TGTGCCAGCAGCCCTACGGGAAACTATGGCTACACCTTC. This chain connects TRBV5-5 to TRBJ1-2; unclear D gene. The CDR3 length is 13 residues. Germline V gene lookup returns CDR1 SGHKS and CDR2 YYEKEE (reference sequence). V was cut by 4 bases and J by 2 bases, with 9 bases left in between.

This clonotype was counted ten times or more. The V gene is TRBV20-1, the J gene TRBJ2-3, with TRBD2 identical over 12 bases. CDR1 and CDR2 (germline): DFQATT, SNEGSKA (reference sequence). Trimming cost V 3 bases and J 2 bases; bases outside gene matches: 3. The CDR3 has 15 residues. This chain's CDR3 is CSARRLAGVTDTQYF. The CDR3 DNA follows: TGCAGTGCTAGGAGACTAGCGGGAGTCACAGATACGCAGTATTTT.

This clonotype was found many times. The CDR3 reads CATSDSSSGNEQFF. The CDR3 DNA reads TGTGCCACCAGTGATTCTTCTAGCGGGAATGAGCAGTTCTTC. V and J are TRBV24-1 and TRBJ2-1, with 8 positions matching TRBD2. The CDR3 has 14 amino acids. Germline CDR1 reads KGHDR; CDR2 reads SFDVKD. Trimming removed 2 bases from V and 7 bases from J; junction bases left unmatched: 3.

This clonotype was counted many times. The chain links TRBV20-1 to TRBJ2-7; D may be TRBD1 or TRBD2 (6 bases each). Germline CDR1 and CDR2: DFQATT and SNEGSKA (reference sequence). The length of the CDR3 is 16 residues. Trimming cost V 0 bases and J 2 bases, with 17 bases left between them. The CDR3 is CSARDYSGEDPYEQYF. DNA for the CDR3: TGCAGTGCTAGAGATTATTCAGGGGAGGACCCCTACGAGCAGTACTTC.

The V gene is TRBV7-8, the J gene TRBJ2-7, with a weak D call TRBD1 (6 bases). Germline-derived CDR1 and CDR2 are SGHVS and FQNEAQ. This CDR3 comprises 15 residues. The germline V and J ends were trimmed by 2 bases and 0 bases, with 11 bases remaining between them. The CDR3 spells CASSLYQGSSYEQYF. In DNA form, the CDR3 reads TGTGCCAGCAGCTTATATCAGGGGAGCTCCTACGAGCAGTACTTC.

The rearrangement uses TRBV10-3 and TRBJ1-5; 8 positions agree with TRBD1. V shed 2 bases, J shed 3 bases, and the junction held 0 bases outside the gene matches. Germline V gives CDR1 ENHRY, CDR2 SYGVKD. The CDR3 totals 14 residues. The DNA for the CDR3 is TGTGCCATCAGTGAGCAGGGGGCCAATCAGCCCCAGCATTTT. Its protein is CAISEQGANQPQHF.

The V call is TRBV30, the J call TRBJ2-5; D remains ambiguous. This CDR3 contains 11 residues. V lost 5 bases and J lost 6, with 10 bases in between. Germline V lookup: CDR1 GTSNPN, CDR2 SVGIG (reference sequence). The CDR3 sequence: CAWAAGQTQYF. The CDR3 bases are TGTGCCTGGGCGGCAGGCCAGACCCAGTACTTC.

The chain employs TRBV3-1 and TRBJ2-2; 7 positions agree with TRBD2. The junction had 3 bases not matched to a gene; V was cut back by 4 bases and J by 4 bases. CDR1 LGHDT and CDR2 YNNKEL come from the germline V gene (reference sequence). CDR3 length equals 14 residues. DNA of the CDR3: TGTGCCAGCAGCCCTTCTAGCGGCACCGGGGAGCTGTTTTTT. Its protein is CASSPSSGTGELFF. Variable domain in full (rest from reference TRBV3-1 and TRBJ2-2): DTAVSQTPKYLVTQMGNDKSIKCEQNLGHDTMYWYKQDSKKFLKIMFSYNNKELIINETVPNRFSPKSPDKAHLNLHINSLELGDSAVYFCASSPSSGTGELFFGEGSRLTVL.

Ten or more counts support this clonotype. The rearrangement links TRBV9 to TRBJ1-1; D unresolved. Germline CDR1 reads SGDLS; CDR2 reads YYNGEE. The CDR3 is 14 residues long. V was trimmed by 4 bases and J by 2 bases, leaving 12 bases between them. This CDR3 reads CASSPQSGNTEAFF. The CDR3 DNA sequence: TGTGCCAGCAGCCCCCAATCAGGTAACACTGAAGCTTTCTTT.

This clonotype has a handful of counts. The rearrangement links TRBV9 to TRBJ2-1; 11 nucleotides align to TRBD1. The V and J ends lost 4 bases and 9 bases, in that order; junction bases with no gene match: 9. The CDR3 extends over 15 amino acids. Germline lookup yields CDR1 SGDLS and CDR2 YYNGEE. CDR3 region: CASSTGTGGEGEQFF. The CDR3 coding sequence is TGTGCCAGCAGCACCGGGACAGGGGGAGAGGGTGAGCAGTTCTTC.